Listed here are 8 T cell receptor beta chains from one sample, sequenced in a study of cytotoxic CD8 clonotypes in ibrutinib-treated CLL. Method: immunoSEQ multiplex PCR; TCRdb's copy keeps in-frame clones and lacks some. The repertoire holds fewer than 200,000 clones, around 80% seen once, with 3.5% to 5.5% in the top ten. Sequencing was performed on PBMCs, taken after 24 months of ibrutinib treatment. These receptors all stem from a human donor with chronic lymphocytic leukemia.

The CDR3 bases are TGTGCCAGCAGTTACGATTTGGGGACAGGGAACGAGCAGTACTTC. Its protein is CASSYDLGTGNEQYF. The rearrangement links TRBV6-5 to TRBJ2-7; 9 bases line up with TRBD1. The CDR3 contains 15 residues. Losses at the gene ends were 2 bases for V and 5 bases for J; bases not matched to a gene: 7. Germline V CDR1 and CDR2: MNHEY, SVGAGI.

The chain joins TRBV11-2 to TRBJ1-4, with 7 positions matching TRBD1. Germline-derived CDR1 and CDR2 are SGHAT and FQNNGV. V lost 1 base, J lost 6 bases, and 14 bases stayed unmatched. This CDR3 is 18 amino acids long. The CDR3 DNA is TGTGCCAGCAGCTTAGTAGTGAGGGCAGGAGGGGGCGATGAAAAACTGTTTTTT. Its translation: CASSLVVRAGGGDEKLFF.

The chain couples TRBV9 to TRBJ2-7; 9 bases line up with TRBD2. Germline V gene lookup returns CDR1 SGDLS and CDR2 YYNGEE. This CDR3 contains 14 residues. V was clipped by 4 bases and J by 2 bases; unmatched bases: 4. CDR3 region: CASSSTSGPYEQYF. CDR3 DNA sequence: TGTGCCAGCAGCTCGACTAGCGGCCCCTACGAGCAGTACTTC.

This clone was seen a handful of times. The chain links TRBV9 to TRBJ2-1; D possibly corresponds to TRBD1 (6 bases). Germline V CDR1 and CDR2: SGDLS, YYNGEE. Trimming stripped 0 bases from V and 10 bases from J, with 14 bases between. The CDR3 spans 14 residues. The CDR3 spells CASSVGDTGWEQFF. The CDR3 DNA is TGTGCCAGCAGCGTAGGTGACACAGGGTGGGAGCAGTTCTTC.

The CDR3 loop reads CASSGRQGADYGYTF. The CDR3 nucleotides are TGTGCCAGCAGCGGGAGGCAGGGGGCCGACTATGGCTACACCTTC. The rearrangement uses TRBV5-4 and TRBJ1-2; 8 bases map to TRBD1. Per germline, CDR1 SGHNT and CDR2 YYREEE (reference sequence). With V trimmed by 4 bases and J by 3 bases, 8 bases remained unmatched. The CDR3 consists of 15 residues.

This rearrangement joins TRBV7-9 to TRBJ1-2; no firm D call. The CDR3 is made up of 12 amino acids. V was trimmed by 1 base and J by 4 bases, leaving 4 bases between them. Germline V lookup: CDR1 SEHNR, CDR2 FQNEAQ (reference sequence). CDR3 loop: CASSLEAYGYTF. In DNA form, the CDR3 reads TGTGCCAGCAGCTTAGAAGCCTATGGCTACACCTTC.

The genes are TRBV6-1 and TRBJ2-6; possibly TRBD1 for D (6 bases). Germline V gene sequence: CDR1 MNHNS, CDR2 SASEGT. Trimming shortened V by 6 bases and J by 3 bases, and 12 bases separated the two germline ends. The CDR3 spans 15 residues. For the CDR3, the DNA is TGTGCCAGCAGGATAACAGGGTTTGGGGCCAACGTCCTGACTTTC. This encodes CASRITGFGANVLTF.

V and J are TRBV5-1 and TRBJ1-5; D is undetermined. Trimming stripped 0 bases from V and 4 bases from J, with 8 bases between. CDR3 length equals 14 residues. Per germline, CDR1 SGHRS and CDR2 YFSETQ. The DNA of the CDR3 is TGCGCCAGCAGCTTGGAACCCTATAATCAGCCCCAGCATTTT. This gives the protein CASSLEPYNQPQHF.